A selection of T cell receptor beta chains follows, all from one sample in a study of T cells in Graves' hyperthyroidism and ophthalmopathy. TCRdb used MiXCR to reprocess the multiplex PCR reads, holding one entry per CDR3 protein. The sample has approximately 510,000 distinct CDR3 sequences, roughly 45% seen once. The sample was peripheral blood or thyroid tissue (not recorded which). These TCRs come from an adult woman with Graves' disease, either hyperthyroidism or ophthalmopathy (not recorded which). CDR3s leave out the opening cysteine and the closing phenylalanine or tryptophan.

CDR3 length	V gene	J gene	CDR3 protein
15	TRBV10-3	TRBJ2-5	AISAPRTSWYQETQY
11	TRBV29-1	TRBJ1-3	SVAAGNGNTIY
10	TRBV10-3	TRBJ1-1	AIKDLNTEAF
14	TRBV7-2	TRBJ2-5	ASSLGTSGGQETQY
12	TRBV29-1	TRBJ2-3	SVGTGTSVDTQY
13	TRBV20-1	TRBJ1-5	SAISGGSGNQPQH
16	TRBV15	TRBJ2-7	ATSRDWLAGAITYEQY
12	TRBV20-1	TRBJ2-7	SARRGLLSGSPY
12	TRBV7-9	TRBJ1-2	ASSPEGASYGYT
11	TRBV5-4	TRBJ2-2	ASSLDGTGELF
13	TRBV7-2	TRBJ2-7	ASSLTGQGSGEQY
12	TRBV5-1	TRBJ1-1	ASSLEGRGTEAF
12	TRBV29-1	TRBJ1-3	SAETGGVGNTIY
11	TRBV10-3	TRBJ1-2	AQRQPPNYGYT
10	TRBV29-1	TRBJ1-1	SGGQGNTEAF
10	TRBV2	TRBJ1-2	ASSEGRQGYT
12	TRBV2	TRBJ2-7	ASRWTLLRGEQY
14	TRBV6-9	TRBJ2-6	ASGGDKNSGANVLT
10	TRBV10-3	TRBJ1-1	AISEGSTEAF
12	TRBV7-9	TRBJ1-1	ASSLVAVTNEAF
13	TRBV5-1	TRBJ1-6	ASTPGLRGNSPLH
14	TRBV29-1	TRBJ2-7	SVGWGSGTGVYEQY
14	TRBV11-2	TRBJ2-5	ASSPRVRRGQETQY
12	TRBV5-1	TRBJ2-7	ASSLGGSGYEQY
14	TRBV2	TRBJ2-7	ASSVGGNAAYYEQY
12	TRBV2	-	ASSEYGLGNIQY
12	TRBV29-1	TRBJ2-7	SVLGYAGSYEQY
9	TRBV7-2	TRBJ2-7	ASSSGGPWN
14	TRBV7-9	TRBJ2-7	ASSSMVGTRTYEQY
13	TRBV19	TRBJ2-5	ASRGRNGRWETQY
11	TRBV2	TRBJ1-2	ASSEDLGYGYT
9	TRBV20-1	TRBJ1-5	SATGTGAQH
12	TRBV5-1	TRBJ1-6	ASSSGQGRTPLH
9	TRBV29-1	TRBJ2-7	SAGGGYEQY
12	TRBV9	TRBJ2-2	ASSVDSAAGELF
13	TRBV15	TRBJ2-5	ATSTETGEGETQY
12	TRBV7-9	TRBJ2-7	ASSPKGLGYEQY
12	TRBV5-1	TRBJ1-1	ASSLSGWGTEAF
10	TRBV20-1	TRBJ1-6	SAGQGSSPLH
10	TRBV2	TRBJ1-1	ASRLIQVEAF
17	TRBV12-3/TRBV12-4	TRBJ1-4	ASSPPIQGAGNLNEKLF
10	TRBV29-1	TRBJ2-5	SVARDPETQY
14	TRBV7-9	TRBJ1-5	ASSPVARGRGQPQH
12	TRBV28	TRBJ1-2	ASSLGPEAYGYT
12	TRBV2	TRBJ2-2	ASTLAVDTGELS
10	TRBV29-1	TRBJ1-2	SVARGAVGYT
12	TRBV9	TRBJ1-1	ASSVAGRGTEAF